One T cell receptor beta chain is described in this entry. The CDR3 has 14 residues. The ends lost 4 bases at V and 8 bases at J; junction bases unmatched: 7. Per germline, CDR1 SGHDT and CDR2 YYEEEE. The record originates from a study of blood T cell repertoires in COVID-19. In the study overall: T cells, B-cell-depleted T cells, or PBMCs supplied cDNA or gDNA.

In the original processing: Estimation of nucleated cell counts was performed using reference gene primer amplification. Assay: immunoSEQ multiplex PCR; the TCRdb copy retains only in-frame clones and omits some. V and J calls and clone size follow that table, whereas D and trimming were derived from the DNA. The data contain 300,000 to 400,000 clones, 90% of them singletons. V and J are TRBV5-6 and TRBJ1-2; 11 bases match TRBD1. Sequenced material: PBMCs or T cells enriched from blood (not recorded which). The receptor was isolated from a woman aged 25-40 years who had been exposed to COVID-19. CDR3 coding DNA: TGTGCCAGCAGCATGGACAGGGGGCGTAGGGGCTACACCTTC. Residues: CASSMDRGRRGYTF.